Listed here are 24 T cell receptor beta chains from one sample, sequenced in a study of CD8 T cells in Susac syndrome. An input of roughly 0.5 to 1 ug of RNA was subjected to reverse transcription using random hexamers. MiXCR was run by TCRdb on the immunoSEQ multiplex PCR reads, yielding one entry per CDR3 protein. The table includes 150,000 or so distinct CDR3 sequences, more than 95% detected once. Sequenced sample: CD4+ T cells from PBMCs. The receptors here all came from a human donor with Susac syndrome.

The V and J genes are TRBV3-1 and TRBJ2-7; 8 positions agree with TRBD2. The CDR3 consists of 15 residues. The V and J ends lost 2 bases and 4 bases, in that order; junction bases with no gene match: 7. Germline V gene data show CDR1 as LGHDT and CDR2 as YNNKEL (reference sequence). The CDR3 DNA follows: TGTGCCAGCAGCCAACGAGGGACTAGTACTTACGAGCAGTACTTC. This translates into CASSQRGTSTYEQYF.

Concerning this clonotype itself: Its ends do not fully match the called genes, so a read error is possible. The gene calls are TRBV3-1 and TRBJ2-5; 10 bases agree with TRBD1. Germline values: CDR1 LGHDT, CDR2 YNNKEL (reference sequence). The length of the CDR3 is 16 residues. The CDR3 sequence is CASSQDRGPLQETQYF. DNA for the CDR3: TGTGCCAGCAGTCAAGACAGGGGGCCCCTCCAAGAGACCCAGTACTTC.

This chain links TRBV24-1 with TRBJ2-1; 10 bases match TRBD2. The CDR3 sequence is 17 residues long. With 2 bases clipped from V and 6 bases from J, the junction kept 9 bases outside the gene matches. Germline V gene sequence: CDR1 KGHDR, CDR2 SFDVKD. The CDR3 coding sequence is TGTGCCACCAGTGATTACCTTACTAGCGGGGATGTCAATGAGCAGTTCTTC. Protein: CATSDYLTSGDVNEQFF.

The chain is built from TRBV12-3 or TRBV12-4 and TRBJ2-1; 7 bases line up with TRBD1. Trimming at V came to 5 bases and at J to 8 bases, leaving 9 bases not matched to a gene. CDR3 length: 14 residues. Here the CDR3 reads CASSPQGVGDEQFF. The CDR3 bases are TGTGCCAGCAGTCCTCAGGGGGTTGGCGATGAGCAGTTCTTC.

The rearrangement joins TRBV7-2 to TRBJ2-1, with D maybe TRBD1 (5 bases). Trimming left V 1 base short and J 6 bases short, with 10 bases between. This CDR3 has 14 amino acids. Looked up from germline, CDR1 is SGHTA and CDR2 is FQGNSA. The chain's CDR3 is CASSLGQTSNEQFF. In nucleotides, the CDR3 is TGTGCCAGCAGCTTAGGACAGACCAGCAATGAGCAGTTCTTC. Full variable domain (outside the CDR3, taken from reference TRBV7-2 and TRBJ2-1): GAGVSQSPSNKVTEKGKDVELRCDPISGHTALYWYRQSLGQGLEFLIYFQGNSAPDKSGLPSDRFSAERTGGSVSTLTIQRTQQEDSAVYLCASSLGQTSNEQFFGPGTRLTVL.

This chain links TRBV29-1 with TRBJ2-3; 9 positions agree with TRBD2. Trimming at V came to 1 base and at J to 6 bases, leaving 8 bases not matched to a gene. CDR3 length equals 15 residues. From germline, CDR1 is SQVTM and CDR2 ANQGSEA. CDR3 residues: CSVEVGTSSSDTQYF. The CDR3 nucleotides are TGCAGCGTTGAAGTGGGGACTAGCTCGTCTGATACGCAGTATTTT.

The V call is TRBV12-3 or TRBV12-4, the J call TRBJ1-1; no definite D call. The CDR3 extends over 12 amino acids. Trimming cost V 2 bases and J 3 bases, with 4 bases left between them. In nucleotides, the CDR3 is TGTGCCAGCAGTTTACGGTACACTGAAGCTTTCTTT. Its translation is CASSLRYTEAFF.

The rearrangement uses TRBV11-1 and TRBJ2-3, with D possibly TRBD2 on 6 matching bases. This CDR3 has 12 residues. V was shortened by 5 bases and J by 9 bases, with 12 bases between the two germline ends. Germline V lookup: CDR1 SGHAT, CDR2 FQDESV (reference sequence). The CDR3 DNA is TGTGCCAGCAGCCCTACTAGCCCCACGCAGTATTTT. This codes for CASSPTSPTQYF.

The chain employs TRBV30 and TRBJ2-7, with 8 bases that match TRBD1. The junction had 4 bases not matched to a gene; V was cut back by 0 bases and J by 6 bases. CDR1 and CDR2 (germline): GTSNPN, SVGIG (reference sequence). CDR3 length: 13 amino acids. This chain's CDR3 is CAWSVGTGREQYF. The CDR3 DNA sequence: TGTGCCTGGAGTGTAGGGACAGGTCGCGAGCAGTACTTC.

The chain combines TRBV20-1 with TRBJ2-5; a possible D gene is TRBD1 (6 bases). The CDR3 is made up of 14 amino acids. Trimming stripped 6 bases from V and 5 bases from J, with 19 bases between. CDR1 DFQATT and CDR2 SNEGSKA come from the germline V gene (reference sequence). The CDR3 loop reads CSAEGQRTAETQYF. The CDR3 bases are TGCAGTGCCGAGGGACAACGAACTGCGGAGACCCAGTACTTC.

The rearrangement uses TRBV4-2 and TRBJ2-7, with TRBD1 identical over 9 bases. V lost 0 bases and J lost 4; bases outside the gene matches: 13. Germline V gene lookup returns CDR1 LGHNA and CDR2 YNFKEQ. This CDR3 has 18 amino acids. The CDR3 reads CASSQEVGQGVGTYEQYF. CDR3 DNA sequence: TGTGCCAGCAGCCAAGAGGTGGGACAGGGAGTCGGAACGTACGAGCAGTACTTC.

The chain has TRBV21-1 and TRBJ2-7; the DNA was not compared with TRBD1, the D call given in the table. TRBV21-1 is deemed a pseudogene. The CDR3 loop spans 15 amino acids. The CDR3 is CASSGPGQGSDEQYF. In DNA form, the CDR3 reads TGTGCCAGCAGCGGCCCGGGACAGGGGAGCGACGAGCAGTACTTC.

The chain joins TRBV7-9 to TRBJ1-6, with no clear D. CDR1 SEHNR and CDR2 FQNEAQ come from the germline V gene (reference sequence). Deletions cut 5 bases from V and 4 bases from J, with 3 bases between. The CDR3 has 12 amino acids. The CDR3 coding sequence is TGTGCCAGCAGCCCTTATAATTCACCCCTCCACTTT. Its protein is CASSPYNSPLHF.

The chain links TRBV19 to TRBJ2-5; TRBD2 is a possible D gene (5 bases). V dropped 1 base and J dropped 4 bases, with 13 bases sitting between them. The germline gives CDR1 LNHDA, CDR2 SQIVND (reference sequence). The CDR3 sequence is 15 residues long. The CDR3 is CASSIGSSAGETQYF. As DNA, the CDR3 is TGTGCCAGTAGTATAGGTTCGAGTGCGGGAGAGACCCAGTACTTC.

The chain employs TRBV6-6 and TRBJ1-5; possibly TRBD1 for D (5 bases). Germline V gene sequence: CDR1 MNHNY, CDR2 SVGAGI (reference sequence). V was clipped by 7 bases and J by 4 bases, with 17 bases between them. The CDR3 extends over 15 amino acids. This CDR3 reads CASNIRGPSNQPQHF. The DNA for the CDR3 is TGTGCCAGCAACATAAGGGGACCGTCTAATCAGCCCCAGCATTTT.

In its sample, this clonotype was seen once. The chain recombines TRBV4-3 with TRBJ2-2, with D perhaps TRBD1 (5 bases). Between the trimmed V and J ends, which lost 4 bases and 4 bases, there was a span of 16 bases. CDR1 and CDR2 (germline): LGHNA, YSLEER. The CDR3 contains 16 residues. CDR3 bases: TGCGCCAGCAGCCCCCAAGTTGGGGCGACCACCGGGGAGCTGTTTTTT. Protein product: CASSPQVGATTGELFF.

V is TRBV2 and J is TRBJ2-1; D is perhaps TRBD1 or TRBD2 (5 bases each). V was trimmed by 4 bases and J by 14 bases, leaving 15 bases between them. The CDR3 is made up of 12 amino acids. Looked up from germline, CDR1 is SNHLY and CDR2 is FYNNEI. CDR3 nucleotide sequence: TGTGCCAGCAGTGGTGAGGGGCTAACCGAGTTCTTC. Translation: CASSGEGLTEFF. Looking up the rest from reference TRBV2 and TRBJ2-1 gives the full variable domain: EPEVTQTPSHQVTQMGQEVILRCVPISNHLYFYWYRQILGQKVEFLVSFYNNEISEKSEIFDDQFSVERPDGSNFTLKIRSTKLEDSAMYFCASSGEGLTEFFGPGTRLTVL.

J is TRBJ2-1 and V is TRBV9; D is undetermined. The CDR3 runs 15 residues. Per germline, CDR1 SGDLS and CDR2 YYNGEE. Trimming removed 3 bases at V and 0 bases at J, with 10 bases between. The CDR3 DNA sequence: TGTGCCAGCAGCGCATGGGTGAGCTCCTACAATGAGCAGTTCTTC. Translation: CASSAWVSSYNEQFF. Full variable domain (remainder filled in from reference TRBV9 and TRBJ2-1): DSGVTQTPKHLITATGQRVTLRCSPRSGDLSVYWYQQSLDQGLQFLIQYYNGEERAKGNILERFSAQQFPDLHSELNLSSLELGDSALYFCASSAWVSSYNEQFFGPGTRLTVL.

This clonotype came up once. V usage is TRBV30 and J usage is TRBJ2-5; tentative D call: TRBD1 (6 bases). The CDR3 spans 13 residues. Germline V gene lookup returns CDR1 GTSNPN and CDR2 SVGIG (reference sequence). The V and J ends lost 5 bases and 5 bases respectively, with 15 bases between them. CDR3 sequence: CAWSPGVRETQYF. The DNA of the CDR3 is TGTGCCTGGTCACCAGGGGTTAGGGAGACCCAGTACTTC.

The chain combines TRBV30 with TRBJ2-2; TRBD1 aligns across 7 bases. The trim removed 6 bases at V and 5 bases at J, leaving 6 bases unmatched. From germline, CDR1 is GTSNPN and CDR2 SVGIG (reference sequence). The CDR3 extends over 13 amino acids. The CDR3 region is CACRGRSTGELFF. The CDR3 DNA is TGTGCCTGTAGGGGGCGTTCGACCGGGGAGCTGTTTTTT.

V and J are TRBV20-1 and TRBJ1-6, with 7 bases lining up with TRBD1. Trimming cost V 7 bases and J 6 bases; bases outside gene matches: 6. CDR1 and CDR2 (germline): DFQATT, SNEGSKA (reference sequence). The CDR3 has 13 amino acids. The CDR3 region is CSVPGQTNSPLHF. For the CDR3, the DNA is TGCAGTGTACCGGGACAGACTAATTCACCCCTCCACTTT.

The gene calls are TRBV30 and TRBJ1-5, with D hard to call. CDR1 GTSNPN and CDR2 SVGIG come from the germline V gene (reference sequence). V lost 0 bases and J 7 bases, leaving 13 bases between the germline ends. The CDR3 is made up of 14 amino acids. The CDR3 region has the DNA TGTGCCTGGAGTGTAATCGGCCTCGGGCAGCCCCAGCATTTT. It encodes CAWSVIGLGQPQHF.

The V call is TRBV2, the J call TRBJ2-3, with D perhaps matching TRBD1 or TRBD2 (5 bases each). Looked up from germline, CDR1 is SNHLY and CDR2 is FYNNEI. The V gene lost 3 bases and the J gene lost 8 bases, with 12 bases spanning the gap. CDR3 size: 13 residues. The CDR3 here is CASSDGAHVTQYF. Here the CDR3 DNA reads TGTGCCAGCAGTGACGGGGCCCATGTTACGCAGTATTTT.

The gene calls are TRBV7-8 and TRBJ2-1; D uncertain. V lost 4 bases and J 7 bases, leaving 11 bases between the germline ends. The germline gives CDR1 SGHVS, CDR2 FQNEAQ. This CDR3 is built from 13 residues. The CDR3 coding sequence is TGTGCCAGCAGCTACGACTGGTGGAATGAGCAGTTCTTC. It codes for CASSYDWWNEQFF.